The rows below give T cell receptor beta chains drawn from one sample of a study of shared clonotypes between healthy human individuals. Repertoires were generated with immunoSEQ multiplex PCR, while TCRdb's copy carries only in-frame clones and drops some. The table shows 650,000 to 800,000 clones, with over 55% occurring only once. The sequenced sample consisted of memory CD4+ T cells sorted from blood. These receptors all stem from a woman in her 30s in good health. Both conserved end residues are part of each CDR3. The order of the fields is D gene, J gene, V gene, clone size, CDR3 protein, CDR3 DNA. The D gene is left open where the match is weak. The listing skips clone size in some rows; elsewhere it reads once, few, many or a size class.

- TRBJ1-4 TRBV7-7 - CASSLGSSGGLNEKLFF TGTGCCAGCAGCTTAGGAAGTTCGGGGGGCCTTAATGAAAAACTGTTTTTT
- TRBJ1-2 TRBV5-5 - CASSLHRVPGYTF TGTGCCAGCAGCTTGCACAGGGTGCCCGGCTACACCTTC
- TRBJ2-3 TRBV5-1 - CASSLGLVASDTQYF TGCGCCAGCAGCTTGGGTTTAGTGGCATCGGATACGCAGTATTTT
- TRBJ2-2 TRBV5-1 - CASMRNTGELFF TGCGCCAGCATGAGGAACACCGGGGAGCTGTTTTTT
- TRBJ1-1 TRBV29-1 many CSVGLGAVNTEAFF TGCAGCGTTGGTCTGGGGGCCGTGAACACTGAAGCTTTCTTT
- TRBJ2-5 TRBV6-8 - CASSWPWGETQYF TGTGCCAGCAGTTGGCCTTGGGGGGAGACCCAGTACTTC
TRBD2 TRBJ2-1 TRBV11-2 once CASSRGGEQFF TGTGCCAGCAGTCGCGGGGGTGAGCAGTTCTTC
- TRBJ1-1 TRBV18 few CASSPLQERTEAFF TGTGCCAGCTCACCACTGCAGGAAAGGACTGAAGCTTTCTTT
TRBD2 TRBJ2-1 TRBV18 - CASSPSGVYNEQFF TGTGCCAGCTCACCTAGCGGGGTCTACAATGAGCAGTTCTTC
- TRBJ2-7 TRBV15 many CATSRERTSSVYEQYF TGTGCCACCAGCAGAGAAAGAACTAGCTCGGTCTACGAGCAGTACTTC
- TRBJ2-3 TRBV28 - CASVDRTTDTQYF TGTGCCAGCGTGGACCGCACCACAGATACGCAGTATTTT
TRBD1 TRBJ1-1 TRBV28 - CASNGYPRQGAWNTEAFF TGTGCCAGCAACGGATACCCCCGACAGGGGGCATGGAACACTGAAGCTTTCTTT
- TRBJ1-1 TRBV11-3 - CASSLGGRYTEAFF TGTGCCAGCAGCTTAGGGGGGCGGTACACTGAAGCTTTCTTT
- TRBJ2-2 TRBV4-1 - CASSRVQGNTGELFF TGCGCCAGCAGCCGTGTCCAGGGGAACACCGGGGAGCTGTTTTTT
TRBD1 TRBJ1-1 TRBV4-1 - CASSLTGTSTEAFF TGCGCCAGCAGCCTGACAGGGACAAGCACTGAAGCTTTCTTT
- TRBJ2-7 TRBV11-2 - CASSQGGAGGFGEQYF TGTGCCAGCAGCCAAGGAGGTGCAGGCGGATTCGGCGAGCAGTACTTC
TRBD1 TRBJ1-4 TRBV5-6 - CASSSTTGMGEKLFF TGTGCCAGCAGCTCCACGACAGGGATGGGCGAAAAACTGTTTTTT
- TRBJ2-3 TRBV5-1 - CASSFGTLTDTQYF TGCGCCAGCAGCTTCGGGACCTTAACAGATACGCAGTATTTT
- TRBJ2-2 TRBV6-4 - CASRWDQSTGELFF TGTGCCAGCCGCTGGGACCAATCCACCGGGGAGCTGTTTTTT